This passage covers 24 T cell receptor beta chains from one sample sequenced in a study of blood T cell repertoires in COVID-19. Clones were sequenced by immunoSEQ multiplex PCR, and TCRdb holds only the in-frame ones, with some missing. Of under 250,000 clones listed, around four fifths were seen once; the top ten hold approximately 5%. What was sequenced was peripheral blood. The receptors derive from a woman aged 65 to 85 with COVID-19, enrolled during active disease.

The CDR3 region is CASGQGLWETQYF. In DNA, the CDR3 is TGTGCCAGCGGACAGGGGTTATGGGAGACCCAGTACTTC. This chain uses TRBV7-2 with TRBJ2-5; 9 bases are shared with TRBD1. The CDR3 spans 13 residues. Trimming removed 8 bases from V and 5 bases from J; junction bases left unmatched: 6. CDR1 and CDR2 (germline): SGHTA, FQGNSA. Supplemented by reference TRBV7-2 and TRBJ2-5, the full variable domain reads GAGVSQSPSNKVTEKGKDVELRCDPISGHTALYWYRQSLGQGLEFLIYFQGNSAPDKSGLPSDRFSAERTGGSVSTLTIQRTQQEDSAVYLCASGQGLWETQYFGPGTRLLVL.

This sequence joins TRBV28 and TRBJ1-1, with no clear D. With 1 base removed from V and 11 bases from J, the gap between germline ends came to 11 bases. CDR1 is MDHEN and CDR2 is SYDVKM in the germline V gene. This CDR3 region has 12 residues. CDR3 coding DNA: TGTGCCAGCAGTTTATCGGCGGGTTGGGCTTTCTTT. Protein product: CASSLSAGWAFF.

This clone was detected only a few times. The rearrangement uses TRBV6-6 and TRBJ1-5, with TRBD1 matching 8 bases. The V segment lost 6 bases and the J segment 6 bases; nucleotides outside the gene matches: 7. CDR3 size: 14 residues. The germline CDR1 and CDR2 sequences are MNHNY and SVGAGI (reference sequence). CDR3: CASRVGQEVQPQHF. CDR3 in DNA: TGTGCCAGCAGGGTGGGACAGGAGGTTCAGCCCCAGCATTTT.

This chain connects TRBV28 to TRBJ2-2, with D unresolved. The V gene's germline CDR1 is MDHEN and CDR2 SYDVKM. V was clipped by 3 bases and J by 1 base, with 18 bases between them. This CDR3 contains 18 residues. The CDR3 DNA reads TGTGCCAGCAGTTTTATGGTCACGGCGGTAGGGAACACCGGGGAGCTGTTTTTT. It encodes CASSFMVTAVGNTGELFF.

The V gene is TRBV18, the J gene TRBJ1-5, with 9 bases that match TRBD1. The CDR3 covers 14 residues. CDR1 KGHSH and CDR2 LQKENI come from the germline V gene. The V segment lost 6 bases and the J segment 0 bases; nucleotides outside the gene matches: 0. The chain's CDR3 is CASSGQGSNQPQHF. The CDR3 coding sequence is TGTGCCAGCTCGGGACAGGGTAGCAATCAGCCCCAGCATTTT. Full variable domain (remainder filled in from reference TRBV18 and TRBJ1-5): NAGVMQNPRHLVRRRGQEARLRCSPMKGHSHVYWYRQLPEEGLKFMVYLQKENIIDESGMPKERFSAEFPKEGPSILRIQQVVRGDSAAYFCASSGQGSNQPQHFGDGTRLSIL.

The J gene is TRBJ2-3, the V gene TRBV7-9, with 11 positions matching TRBD2. The CDR3 is 16 residues long. V lost 8 bases, J lost 2 bases, and 9 bases stayed unmatched. In germline, CDR1 is SEHNR, CDR2 FQNEAQ (reference sequence). CDR3 in DNA: TGTGCCAGCGGTCTTGGACTAGCGGGCCCCACAGATACGCAGTATTTT. Its protein product is CASGLGLAGPTDTQYF.

The chain couples TRBV2 to TRBJ2-7; D perhaps matches TRBD1 (6 bases). The CDR3 has 14 amino acids. Between the trimmed V and J ends, which lost 6 bases and 7 bases, there was a span of 19 bases. Germline assignment: CDR1 SNHLY and CDR2 FYNNEI. The CDR3 loop is CASSPGTPVGEQYF. For the CDR3, the DNA is TGTGCCAGCAGCCCCGGGACACCAGTTGGTGAGCAGTACTTC.

The rearrangement joins TRBV4-3 to TRBJ1-4, with a possible D match to TRBD1 (6 bases). V was cut by 0 bases and J by 10 bases, with 12 bases left in between. In germline, CDR1 is LGHNA, CDR2 YSLEER. The CDR3 consists of 14 residues. The CDR3, as DNA: TGCGCCAGCAGCCAAGATGAGACAGGTGGAAAACTGTTTTTT. Protein: CASSQDETGGKLFF.

The chain recombines TRBV29-1 with TRBJ2-7, with D unresolved. CDR3 length: 13 amino acids. CDR1 is SQVTM, CDR2 ANQGSEA, per germline. The V end was cut by 3 bases, the J end by 5 bases, with 14 bases between. CDR3 sequence reads: CSVEFRGQNEQYF. The DNA for the CDR3 is TGCAGCGTTGAGTTTCGAGGCCAAAACGAGCAGTACTTC.

This clone occurred once. The gene calls are TRBV30 and TRBJ1-6; tentatively, D is TRBD1 (5 bases). Germline V lookup: CDR1 GTSNPN, CDR2 SVGIG (reference sequence). V was pared by 1 base and J by 7 bases, with 20 bases between. The CDR3 is 17 amino acids. Here the CDR3 reads CAWSALIGGKGNSPLHF. The CDR3 bases are TGTGCCTGGAGTGCCTTAATCGGGGGAAAAGGAAATTCACCCCTCCACTTT.

The chain couples TRBV10-3 to TRBJ1-1, with 10 positions matching TRBD1. The CDR3 has 14 amino acids. Germline CDR1 reads ENHRY; CDR2 reads SYGVKD. The J segment lost 11 bases and the V segment lost 5 bases, leaving 11 bases of the junction unmatched. CDR3 sequence (DNA): TGTGCCATCAGTCCCGGAGGACAGGGGGTGCAGGCTTTCTTT. It encodes CAISPGGQGVQAFF.

This sequence joins TRBV24-1 and TRBJ2-2; possible D gene TRBD1, 7 bases. Germline assignment: CDR1 KGHDR and CDR2 SFDVKD. The germline V and J ends were trimmed by 5 bases and 4 bases, with 16 bases remaining between them. This CDR3 is 16 amino acids long. The CDR3 DNA follows: TGTGCCACCAGTGCTCTCGGGGGACAGCTCACCGGGGAGCTGTTTTTT. Protein: CATSALGGQLTGELFF.

This sequence joins TRBV5-1 and TRBJ2-7; TRBD1 matches 10 bases. Germline V gene sequence: CDR1 SGHRS, CDR2 YFSETQ. V trimming: 5 bases; J trimming: 2 bases; junction bases outside the gene matches: 10. This CDR3 contains 16 residues. CDR3 coding DNA: TGCGCCAGCAGTTCTCCGGGACAGGGGAAAACCTACGAGCAGTACTTC. As protein: CASSSPGQGKTYEQYF.

The chain recombines TRBV4-3 with TRBJ2-1; 8 bases map to TRBD1. The trim removed 1 base at V and 4 bases at J, leaving 9 bases unmatched. Germline V gene lookup returns CDR1 LGHNA and CDR2 YSLEER. This CDR3 has 17 amino acids. The CDR3 DNA is TGCGCCAGCAGCCAAGGGCGCGGGACAGGAGTTTACAATGAGCAGTTCTTC. Residues: CASSQGRGTGVYNEQFF.

The chain couples TRBV5-1 to TRBJ2-1; 7 bases fit TRBD1. Germline-derived CDR1 and CDR2 are SGHRS and YFSETQ. J was trimmed by 0 bases and V by 4 bases; bases with no gene match: 7. This CDR3 region has 16 residues. This chain's CDR3 is CASSPGQAHSYNEQFF. Written as DNA, the CDR3 is TGCGCCAGCAGCCCCGGACAGGCCCACTCCTACAATGAGCAGTTCTTC.

The chain couples TRBV6-6 to TRBJ2-1; D possibly corresponds to TRBD2 (6 bases). The V and J ends lost 6 bases and 6 bases respectively, with 15 bases between them. CDR1 is MNHNY and CDR2 is SVGAGI in the germline V gene (reference sequence). The CDR3 totals 14 residues. The CDR3 protein is CASSRETATNEQFF. The CDR3 bases are TGTGCCAGCAGCCGGGAGACGGCCACCAATGAGCAGTTCTTC.

V usage is TRBV7-9 and J usage is TRBJ1-2; possible D gene TRBD1, 5 bases. The length of the CDR3 is 13 residues. In germline, CDR1 is SEHNR, CDR2 FQNEAQ (reference sequence). V lost 2 bases and J lost 10, with 14 bases in between. The CDR3 sequence is CASSLPPGLYYTF. Written as DNA, the CDR3 is TGTGCCAGCAGCTTACCTCCGGGACTGTACTACACCTTC.

This chain joins TRBV7-2 and TRBJ2-1; 9 positions match TRBD2. V gave up 1 base and J gave up 8 bases; unmatched junction bases: 3. This CDR3 has 14 residues. Germline V gives CDR1 SGHTA, CDR2 FQGNSA. The CDR3, as DNA: TGTGCCAGCAGCTTAGTTAGCGGGAGTTATGAGCAGTTCTTC. The encoded protein is CASSLVSGSYEQFF.

In its sample, this clone was seen once. V and J are TRBV19 and TRBJ1-5; D remains unclear. The V gene lost 7 bases and the J gene lost 13 bases, with 20 bases spanning the gap. The CDR3 has 13 residues. CDR1 is LNHDA, CDR2 SQIVND, per germline (reference sequence). DNA of the CDR3: TGTGCCAGTAATTTATCGCCTTTGGCGGGGCAGCATTTT. It is translated as CASNLSPLAGQHF.

The J gene is TRBJ2-3, the V gene TRBV30, with D tentatively TRBD2 (6 bases). Trimming pared 0 bases from V and 4 bases from J, leaving 14 bases between. Germline-derived CDR1 and CDR2 are GTSNPN and SVGIG (reference sequence). This CDR3 spans 15 amino acids. The CDR3 spells CAWSVRRGSPDTQYF. In DNA form, the CDR3 reads TGTGCCTGGAGTGTACGACGGGGGAGTCCAGATACGCAGTATTTT.

This chain links TRBV28 with TRBJ1-2; no clear D. In germline, CDR1 is MDHEN, CDR2 SYDVKM. The CDR3 is 13 residues long. The ends were cut back, 3 bases at V and 4 bases at J, with 9 bases in the middle. The chain's CDR3 is CASSLRQGYGYTF. For the CDR3, the DNA is TGTGCCAGCAGTTTGAGACAAGGCTATGGCTACACCTTC.

This clone was detected once. The rearrangement links TRBV18 to TRBJ2-3; perhaps TRBD2 as D (5 bases). V lost 3 bases to trimming and J lost 1 base, with 8 bases between them. The CDR3 loop spans 14 amino acids. Germline values: CDR1 KGHSH, CDR2 LQKENI. CDR3 nucleotides: TGTGCCAGCTCACCGGAGGTAGGCACAGATACGCAGTATTTT. Translated, it gives CASSPEVGTDTQYF.

The chain links TRBV24-1 to TRBJ2-1; 14 nucleotides match TRBD2. Germline-derived CDR1 and CDR2 are KGHDR and SFDVKD. The CDR3 runs to 16 residues. V gave up 4 bases and J gave up 10 bases; unmatched junction bases: 8. CDR3 sequence (DNA): TGTGCCACCAGTGACCCTGGGACTAGCGGGAGAGGGGAGCAGTTCTTC. Protein sequence: CATSDPGTSGRGEQFF.

This clone was detected a few times. This chain uses TRBV5-1 with TRBJ2-3; 8 positions match TRBD2. CDR1 is SGHRS, CDR2 YFSETQ, per germline. The CDR3 loop spans 15 amino acids. Germline trimming cut 3 bases from V and 2 bases from J; bases unmatched to any gene: 5. CDR3: CASSSTSGPTDTQYF. CDR3 sequence (DNA): TGCGCCAGCAGCTCCACTAGCGGTCCCACAGATACGCAGTATTTT.